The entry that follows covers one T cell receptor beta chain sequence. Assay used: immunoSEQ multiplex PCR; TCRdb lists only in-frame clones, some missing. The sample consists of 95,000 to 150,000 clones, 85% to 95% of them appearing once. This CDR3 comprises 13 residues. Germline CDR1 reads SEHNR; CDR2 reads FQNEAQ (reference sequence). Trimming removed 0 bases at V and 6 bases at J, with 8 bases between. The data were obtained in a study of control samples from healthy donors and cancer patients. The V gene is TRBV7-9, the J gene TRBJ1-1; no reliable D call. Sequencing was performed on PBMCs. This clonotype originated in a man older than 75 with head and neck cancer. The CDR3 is CASSLATGPEAFF. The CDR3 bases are TGTGCCAGCAGCTTAGCTACGGGCCCTGAAGCTTTCTTT.